This T cell receptor (beta chain) was recovered during a study of cytomegalovirus exposure and HLA in healthy donors (dated by TCRdb to about 2017). Context from the whole study: According to an earlier analysis of several hundred of the donors, about 190 million T cells yielded 90 million to 130 million unique TCR beta sequences and about 300 Gb of sequence data. In a later genetic analysis, genome-wide SNP genotypes for about 65% of the roughly 700 donors were used, and that subset was treated as a discovery cohort. All discovery cohort repertoires had been generated on a single sequencing platform. Among the roughly 380 genotyped donors, approximately 76% belonged to the genetic ancestry cluster associated with self-reported Caucasian donors. The study combined high-throughput TCR immunosequencing, statistical association of individual TCRs with disease status, and machine learning to predict cytomegalovirus infection status. Alongside the repertoire data, information on donor age, sex, ethnicity and CMV serostatus was compiled. In a later analysis, previously published TCR beta repertoires from roughly 710 donors were re-analyzed and high-resolution HLA genotyping was added so that TCR occurrence patterns could be studied. HLA typing included class I and class II loci at four-digit resolution. Several DR-DQ haplotypes were treated as single units for association and clustering because of strong linkage in the cohort. In the later analysis, no new phenotypic data were used to find candidate immune exposures; instead, reliance was placed on TCR beta sequences and their occurrence across donors. Among 398 genotyped donors of the cohort, an average of about 240,000 unique TCR beta nucleotide sequences were sequenced per donor, 15% to 20% of them non-productive. Typing coverage differed by locus: A, B, C, DRB1 and DQB1 were typed in about 629-640 donors, DQA1 in about 510, DPA1 in 606, and DPB1 in roughly 450. Along with the approximately 700-subject first cohort, a separate validation cohort of some 130 different subjects was used. To decide whether each TCR beta V gene segment behaved as functional or pseudogenic, an earlier analysis of some 600 of the donors relied on high-throughput TCR beta sequencing. An early release covering roughly 600 HLA-typed donors comprised approximately 300 gigabases of sequencing data and tens of millions of unique TCR sequences. Using immunosequencing, the study profiled T cell repertoires from about 650 subjects and related those repertoires to cytomegalovirus serostatus. The study aimed to test whether cataloging public T cell receptors could reveal signatures of past pathogen exposure. The investigation overall reported the following: Assigning TCR associations to individual alleles was difficult when HLA alleles, especially DR and DQ, strongly co-occurred. In both the original and validation cohorts, the classifier was reported to diagnose cytomegalovirus status with high specificity and sensitivity. According to a later analysis, most CMV-associated TCR beta chains appeared to be HLA-restricted, and the HLA associations seemed to be driven largely by CMV exposure. A later analysis associated 16,951 TCR beta sequences with specific HLA alleles at a false discovery rate of 0.05. For the cohort, immune exposure information was limited to CMV serostatus. An association between a missense DCLRE1C variant and V-gene and J-gene trimming of TCR beta chains was found in a later genetic analysis and replicated in an independent cohort. The authors suggested that the approach could potentially be generalized to other disease states and immunological phenotypes. Roughly 17 rarely observed V segments, including chromosome 9 orphons, were excluded from the earlier analysis of approximately 500 of the donors because counts were too low. Most TCR sequences were seen in very few donors, while some public TCRs were found in many individuals. A further reported finding was that TCR beta sequences accurately predicted the HLA-A and HLA-B alleles for most subjects in the first cohort. Because HLA typing was unavailable for some donors at each locus, only the typed subset was used in association tests. Several of the top co-occurrence clusters appeared to be linked to parvovirus B19, influenza, CMV and Epstein-Barr virus, according to a later analysis. Broadly in line with IMGT annotations, most TCR beta V segments showed up in productive rearrangements about 87% or about 30% of the time in an earlier analysis of about 500 of the donors. According to a later genetic analysis, donors in an Asian-associated ancestry cluster had fewer N-insertions in productive TCRs than the approximately 690-donor mean. Presence/absence analyses assumed roughly uniform sequencing depth across donors, an assumption that may not hold. Some IMGT-functional V segments, including TRBV6-2 and TRBV6-3, could not be distinguished by the 87-base-pair reads and were therefore excluded. A cluster of highly shared sequence variants was judged likely to represent a technical artifact of the sequencing pipeline. In a later analysis, TCR association rates were found to vary across HLA loci, with the most associated TCRs seen for DRB1 alleles and the fewest for HLA-C alleles. In vitro tests confirmed that three of the cytomegalovirus-associated TCR beta chains recognize cytomegalovirus antigens. The study listed over 150 TCR beta chains as associated with cytomegalovirus. The cohort was sequenced for TCR beta chains only, and without alpha or paired-chain data the features that could be detected were limited. A later analysis found that HLA-associated TCR beta chains were more clonally expanded and had lower generation probabilities than equally common non-associated chains. Correlated functional status among segregating V segments might be attributable to linkage disequilibrium, but an unknown experimental factor could not be ruled out.

The cohort consisted of approximately 690 healthy bone marrow donors. All cohort members were sampled while nominally healthy, although unrecorded immune exposures were likely present. CMV serostatus was recorded as positive for just under 300 and negative for about 50% of the 666 cohort members, whereas no CMV serostatus was recorded for the donor in question. A peripheral blood sample was collected from each donor, and TCR beta sequencing was performed on peripheral blood mononuclear cells. Genomic DNA extraction from the blood cell samples was performed with the Qiagen DNeasy Blood Extraction Kit. Preparation of the library involved the immunoSEQ multiplex PCR assay. For the multiplex PCR, a mixture combining 60 forward primers for TCR Vbeta segments and 13 reverse primers for TCR Jbeta segments was used. Amplification of the CDR3 region of rearranged TCR beta genes was performed with a multiplex PCR assay on genomic DNA. On the Illumina HiSeq System, the amplified TCR beta libraries were sequenced as 87-base-pair reads. From the authors' description of their analysis: Across the 670 or so repertoires, a later analysis counted around 80 million unique TCR beta chains, roughly 11 million of which were shared by at least two donors. To remove PCR and sequencing errors, raw reads were error-corrected and collapsed into unique sequences using a nearest-neighbor algorithm that merged closely related sequences. V, D and J gene segments were assigned by aligning CDR3 sequences to IMGT reference sequences. For a sequence to be retained, a match of at least six nucleotides to both a V gene segment and a J gene segment was required. A rearrangement was called productive if the CDR3 had no stop codons and remained in frame with V and J, and every other rearrangement was called non-productive. CDR3 was defined according to IMGT convention as the region running from the second conserved V-encoded cysteine to the conserved J-encoded phenylalanine. The earlier analysis of about 590 of the donors excluded sequences that lacked an unambiguous match to a single V gene segment. An earlier analysis of 587 of the donors called V segments functional above 56.7% productive rearrangements and segregating when the between-donor standard deviation exceeded 5%. A statistical classification framework was built to diagnose cytomegalovirus status from the catalog of TCR beta chain sequences. A later analysis assigned V and J genes by comparing TCR nucleotide sequences with IMGT/GENE-DB human TR gene sequences. The TCRdist pipeline was used in a later analysis to assign CDR3 sequences and most-parsimonious VDJ recombination scenarios. In a later analysis, every TCR beta chain was defined by the combination of its CDR3 amino acid sequence and its V-gene family, and reads without a unique V-gene family were dropped. A later analysis removed 600 or so highly shared, low-generation-probability nucleotide sequences to deal with suspected cross-contamination and a sequencing artifact. A later analysis calculated a clonal expansion index for each public chain from normalized within-repertoire ranks of inferred template counts. Generation probabilities in a later analysis came from a VDJ recombination model fitted to out-of-frame rearrangements, and those results were checked against IGoR. In a later analysis, TCR-TCR, TCR-HLA and TCR-CMV co-occurrence was scored with hypergeometric tests, and a repertoire-size bias correction was applied to TCR pairs. False discovery rates were estimated in a later analysis by permuting HLA or CMV assignments 20 times. In a later analysis, co-occurring TCRs were grouped using DBSCAN, and TCRdist sequence similarity was added for clustering within HLA-allele-positive subsets. Repertoires with fewer than 30,000 or more than 120,000 public chains, plus five repertoires with anomalous nucleotide sharing, were excluded from co-occurrence clustering. What TCRdb holds here is the immuneACCESS table cut down to in-frame rearrangements. Part of the clones is not present; checked against another copy, under half of the missing clones reflect an unresolved V gene, and the others are unexplained. That table gives V, J and clone size, and the DNA gave D and trimming. Here the sample has 80,000 to 95,000 clones; roughly 67% occur a single time. The top ten clonotypes cover roughly 2% of the sample.

Reading the germline V gene (reference sequence) gives CDR1 MNHNY and CDR2 SVGAGI. Reading from cysteine to phenylalanine, the CDR3 counts 14 amino acids. Only CDR3 DNA remains: 42 bases, in frame from the first base. Note on this clone: Its target antigen remains unknown. The sample holds no much larger clone one base away, and base qualities are not on file.

Sequenced material: PBMCs. The receptor chain draws on TRBV6-6 and TRBJ2-5, and 8 junction bases match TRBD1. The J call may be mistaken, given a closer DNA end match to TRBJ2-7. The sequence was obtained from a human donor in good health. The CDR3 loop reads CASSLRTGRSEQYF. The nucleotide sequence reads TGTGCCAGCAGTTTAAGGACAGGGAGGAGCGAGCAGTACTTC.